The 25 T cell receptor beta chains presented below share a single source sample, sequenced in a study of cytomegalovirus exposure and HLA in healthy donors. PCR employed 60 Vbeta and 13 Jbeta primers. Sequencing used immunoSEQ multiplex PCR; TCRdb keeps in-frame clones, though not all of them. The profile shows 180,000 or so clones, roughly four fifths of them singletons. What was sequenced was PBMCs. These receptors were obtained from a woman aged 18-30 years in good health and CMV-seropositive.

V gene TRBV14 combines with J gene TRBJ2-3; possible D gene TRBD2, 5 bases. This CDR3 is 13 amino acids long. V was pared by 3 bases and J by 13 bases, with 17 bases between. In germline, CDR1 is SGHDN, CDR2 FVKESK. CDR3 amino acids: CASSHTLSYGEYF. The CDR3 DNA is TGTGCCAGCAGCCATACGCTAAGTTACGGGGAGTATTTT.

The chain combines TRBV4-1 with TRBJ1-1, with 7 nucleotides matching TRBD1. The CDR3 is 12 amino acids. The V segment lost 3 bases and the J segment 10 bases; nucleotides outside the gene matches: 5. The germline V gene encodes CDR1 MGHRA and CDR2 YSYEKL. The CDR3 DNA follows: TGCGCCAGCAGCCAGACAGGGATTTCAGCTTTCTTT. Translated: CASSQTGISAFF.

The chain recombines TRBV5-6 with TRBJ2-7; perhaps TRBD1 as D (6 bases). With 0 bases removed from V and 3 bases from J, the gap between germline ends came to 13 bases. The CDR3 consists of 15 residues. Germline V lookup: CDR1 SGHDT, CDR2 YYEEEE. The CDR3 bases are TGTGCCAGCAGCTTGGCCAGAGGACAGCGCTACGAGCAGTACTTC. Its protein is CASSLARGQRYEQYF.

The chain joins TRBV2 to TRBJ2-1; D may be TRBD2 (5 bases). CDR3 length: 17 residues. Germline V CDR1 and CDR2: SNHLY, FYNNEI. Trimming left V 6 bases short and J 6 bases short, with 24 bases between. The CDR3, as DNA: TGTGCCAGCAGCCCACGGACTCTTCTTGTTGCTCGCAATGAGCAGTTCTTC. Translating it yields CASSPRTLLVARNEQFF.

The sample holds one count of this clone. The rearrangement links TRBV5-6 to TRBJ1-3, with D unclear. Germline loops: CDR1 SGHDT, CDR2 YYEEEE. The V end was cut by 7 bases, the J end by 4 bases, with 12 bases between. The CDR3 has 13 residues. In DNA form, the CDR3 reads TGTGCCAGCCAGTTGGGCGCGGGAAACACCATATATTTT. Its translation: CASQLGAGNTIYF.

The rearrangement joins TRBV28 to TRBJ2-1, with D possibly TRBD2 on 7 matching bases. The ends were cut back, 2 bases at V and 7 bases at J, with 21 bases in the middle. This CDR3 region has 17 residues. The V gene's germline CDR1 is MDHEN and CDR2 SYDVKM. The DNA for the CDR3 is TGTGCCAGCAGTTTAGTACGCCAGGCAGGGAGGGGGAATGAGCAGTTCTTC. Residues: CASSLVRQAGRGNEQFF.

This chain joins TRBV11-2 and TRBJ2-5; TRBD1 aligns across 8 bases. The CDR3 is made up of 15 amino acids. The V gene's germline CDR1 is SGHAT and CDR2 FQNNGV. V lost 3 bases to trimming and J lost 5 bases; unmatched junction nucleotides: 8. The DNA for the CDR3 is TGTGCCAGCAGCTTCGGCGGGACAGGACACGAGACCCAGTACTTC. Its translation is CASSFGGTGHETQYF.

The chain uses TRBV5-1 and TRBJ2-5, with TRBD2 as a possible D gene (7 bases). The ends were cut back, 0 bases at V and 9 bases at J, with 15 bases in the middle. Per the germline V gene, CDR1 is SGHRS and CDR2 is YFSETQ. CDR3 length: 14 amino acids. The CDR3 coding sequence is TGCGCCAGCAGCTTGGACGGGGGGCCCAGGTCCCAGTACTTC. Its protein product is CASSLDGGPRSQYF. The entire variable domain, with the rest obtained from reference TRBV5-1 and TRBJ2-5, is as follows: KAGVTQTPRYLIKTRGQQVTLSCSPISGHRSVSWYQQTPGQGLQFLFEYFSETQRNKGNFPGRFSGRQFSNSRSEMNVSTLELGDSALYLCASSLDGGPRSQYFGPGTRLLVL.

The chain links TRBV21-1 to TRBJ1-2; TRBD1 is taken as the D call from the table, unchecked against the DNA. TRBV21-1 is termed a pseudogene. The CDR3 is 15 amino acids. The CDR3 sequence is CASSTRTGINYGYTF. CDR3 nucleotide sequence: TGTGCCAGCAGCACAAGGACAGGGATAAACTATGGCTACACCTTC.

The genes are TRBV2 and TRBJ1-2; the match to TRBD1 covers 8 bases. V was pared by 6 bases and J by 4 bases, with 7 bases of the junction left unmatched. CDR3 size: 14 residues. Germline V lookup: CDR1 SNHLY, CDR2 FYNNEI. The CDR3 bases are TGTGCCAGCAGATCCCGACAGGGGCTCTATGGCTACACCTTC. Translating it yields CASRSRQGLYGYTF.

The chain links TRBV7-8 to TRBJ2-7; 10 bases map to TRBD1. This CDR3 comprises 16 residues. V lost 2 bases to trimming and J lost 2 bases; unmatched junction nucleotides: 6. CDR1 SGHVS and CDR2 FQNEAQ come from the germline V gene. CDR3 DNA: TGTGCCAGCAGCTTAATGGGAGGGACAGGGGCCTACGAGCAGTACTTC. Amino acids: CASSLMGGTGAYEQYF. The whole variable domain, remainder taken from reference TRBV7-8 and TRBJ2-7, is GAGVSQSPRYKVAKRGQDVALRCDPISGHVSLFWYQQALGQGPEFLTYFQNEAQLDKSGLPSDRFFAERPEGSVSTLKIQRTQQEDSAVYLCASSLMGGTGAYEQYFGPGTRLTVT.

The chain is built from TRBV6-6 and TRBJ2-7; no definite D call. The V gene's germline CDR1 is MNHNY and CDR2 SVGAGI (reference sequence). V was shortened by 6 bases and J by 2 bases, with 17 bases between the two germline ends. This CDR3 has 15 residues. CDR3 in DNA: TGTGCCAGCAGGCCATTGGCCGATGGCACCTACGAGCAGTACTTC. This sequence encodes CASRPLADGTYEQYF.

The chain is built from TRBV19 and TRBJ1-5, with D perhaps TRBD1 (6 bases). Between the trimmed V and J ends, which lost 2 bases and 9 bases, there was a span of 11 bases. CDR3 length equals 13 residues. Germline CDR1 is LNHDA and CDR2 is SQIVND (reference sequence). CDR3: CASSIRQDLPQHF. The CDR3 region has the DNA TGTGCCAGTAGTATACGACAGGATCTGCCCCAGCATTTT.

V gene TRBV10-3 combines with J gene TRBJ2-1, with D hard to call. Per germline, CDR1 ENHRY and CDR2 SYGVKD. V was shortened by 4 bases and J by 6 bases, with 4 bases between the two germline ends. The CDR3 has 11 amino acids. The CDR3 DNA reads as TGTGCCATCAGTGCTTCCAATGAGCAGTTCTTC. This sequence encodes CAISASNEQFF.

The chain links TRBV2 to TRBJ2-7; 9 nucleotides line up with TRBD1. The length of the CDR3 is 14 residues. From germline, CDR1 is SNHLY and CDR2 FYNNEI. Unmatched junction bases numbered 4, after V lost 5 bases and J lost 2 bases. The CDR3 nucleotides are TGTGCCAGCAGTCCCGACAGGGGGGCCTACGAGCAGTACTTC. Protein: CASSPDRGAYEQYF.

The V and J genes are TRBV5-1 and TRBJ2-7, with D tentatively TRBD1 (6 bases). This CDR3 comprises 13 residues. Germline CDR1 is SGHRS and CDR2 is YFSETQ. With 4 bases removed from V and 4 bases from J, the gap between germline ends came to 12 bases. Here the CDR3 DNA reads TGCGCCAGCAGCACAGGGACGGATTACGAGCAGTACTTC. Protein product: CASSTGTDYEQYF.

The chain combines TRBV7-9 with TRBJ2-3; D is unresolved. The CDR3 extends over 16 amino acids. Trimming took off 6 bases at V and 2 bases at J, with 18 bases between the two ends. Germline V gene sequence: CDR1 SEHNR, CDR2 FQNEAQ (reference sequence). In DNA, the CDR3 is TGTGCCAGCAGGCCCGCGGCGCCAGACTTCACAGATACGCAGTATTTT. It is translated as CASRPAAPDFTDTQYF.

This clone was recorded once. CDR3 loop: CASSLDRGPQPQHF. The CDR3 coding sequence is TGTGCCAGCAGCTTAGACAGGGGGCCTCAGCCCCAGCATTTT. The rearrangement joins TRBV7-2 to TRBJ1-5; 9 positions agree with TRBD1. Germline V gene sequence: CDR1 SGHTA, CDR2 FQGNSA. V was pared by 1 base and J by 6 bases, with 1 base of the junction left unmatched. This CDR3 region has 14 residues. Drawing the rest from reference TRBV7-2 and TRBJ1-5, the complete variable domain is GAGVSQSPSNKVTEKGKDVELRCDPISGHTALYWYRQSLGQGLEFLIYFQGNSAPDKSGLPSDRFSAERTGGSVSTLTIQRTQQEDSAVYLCASSLDRGPQPQHFGDGTRLSIL.

The chain has TRBV6-4 and TRBJ1-6; D may be TRBD1 (6 bases). This CDR3 contains 15 residues. The V end lost 0 bases, the J end lost 13 bases, and 16 bases lay between the germline ends. The germline V gene has CDR1 MRHNA and CDR2 SNTAGT. The CDR3 bases are TGTGCCAGCAGTGACTCGAGGTTGGTGGGGGCGCCCCTCCACTTT. Translating it yields CASSDSRLVGAPLHF.

The rearrangement links TRBV5-1 to TRBJ2-1; 11 bases are shared with TRBD2. The junction had 8 bases not matched to a gene; V was cut back by 5 bases and J by 4 bases. Per germline, CDR1 SGHRS and CDR2 YFSETQ. CDR3 size: 16 residues. The CDR3: CASRGTSGGWYNEQFF. The CDR3 nucleotides read TGCGCCAGCAGAGGTACTAGCGGGGGATGGTACAATGAGCAGTTCTTC.

This clone turned up a few times. The rearrangement joins TRBV6-5 to TRBJ2-3; a possible D gene is TRBD2 (6 bases). This CDR3 spans 12 amino acids. From germline, CDR1 is MNHEY and CDR2 SVGAGI. V lost 6 bases to trimming and J lost 6 bases, with 10 bases between them. The CDR3 DNA reads as TGTGCCAGCAGGGGGACTGACGATACGCAGTATTTT. Its translation: CASRGTDDTQYF.

The CDR3 region is CASSLWRGTGGDGYNEQFF. As DNA, the CDR3 is TGTGCCAGCAGTTTATGGCGAGGGACAGGGGGCGATGGGTACAATGAGCAGTTCTTC. V and J are TRBV28 and TRBJ2-1, with TRBD1 identical over 12 bases. The CDR3 spans 19 residues. Trimming at V came to 0 bases and at J to 4 bases, leaving 10 bases not matched to a gene. CDR1 is MDHEN, CDR2 SYDVKM, per germline.

V and J are TRBV5-6 and TRBJ1-3; the D is unclear. Germline assignment: CDR1 SGHDT and CDR2 YYEEEE. The CDR3 runs 15 residues. The V gene lost 1 base and the J gene lost 2 bases, with 10 bases spanning the gap. Here the CDR3 reads CASSLKLHTGNTIYF. CDR3 nucleotides: TGTGCCAGCAGCTTGAAGTTACACACTGGAAACACCATATATTTT.

This chain connects TRBV7-9 to TRBJ1-2, with 10 bases lining up with TRBD1. The CDR3 consists of 15 residues. With 4 bases clipped from V and 2 bases from J, the junction kept 4 bases outside the gene matches. Germline V gene sequence: CDR1 SEHNR, CDR2 FQNEAQ (reference sequence). CDR3 sequence: CASSSTGQGNYGYTF. CDR3 nucleotides: TGTGCCAGCAGCTCCACGGGACAGGGGAACTATGGCTACACCTTC.

This clone was detected only a few times. The chain recombines TRBV5-1 with TRBJ2-1, with TRBD2 matching 13 bases. This CDR3 is built from 21 residues. Germline CDR1 SGHRS, CDR2 YFSETQ. With V trimmed by 0 bases and J by 1 base, 13 bases remained unmatched. CDR3 region: CASSLGPLAGGTLDSYNEQFF. The CDR3 DNA follows: TGCGCCAGCAGCTTGGGGCCACTAGCGGGGGGGACCCTCGATTCCTACAATGAGCAGTTCTTC.